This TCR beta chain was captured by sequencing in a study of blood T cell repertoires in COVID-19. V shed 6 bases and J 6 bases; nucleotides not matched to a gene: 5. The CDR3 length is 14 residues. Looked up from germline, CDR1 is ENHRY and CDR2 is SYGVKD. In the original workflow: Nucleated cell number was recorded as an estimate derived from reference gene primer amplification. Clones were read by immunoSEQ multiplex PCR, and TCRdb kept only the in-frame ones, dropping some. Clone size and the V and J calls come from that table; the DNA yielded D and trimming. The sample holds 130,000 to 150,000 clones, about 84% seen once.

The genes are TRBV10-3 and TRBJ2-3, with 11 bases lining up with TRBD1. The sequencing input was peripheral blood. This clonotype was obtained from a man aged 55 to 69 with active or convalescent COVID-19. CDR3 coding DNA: TGTGCCATCAGCCTGGACAGGGGGCTGGATACGCAGTATTTT. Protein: CAISLDRGLDTQYF.